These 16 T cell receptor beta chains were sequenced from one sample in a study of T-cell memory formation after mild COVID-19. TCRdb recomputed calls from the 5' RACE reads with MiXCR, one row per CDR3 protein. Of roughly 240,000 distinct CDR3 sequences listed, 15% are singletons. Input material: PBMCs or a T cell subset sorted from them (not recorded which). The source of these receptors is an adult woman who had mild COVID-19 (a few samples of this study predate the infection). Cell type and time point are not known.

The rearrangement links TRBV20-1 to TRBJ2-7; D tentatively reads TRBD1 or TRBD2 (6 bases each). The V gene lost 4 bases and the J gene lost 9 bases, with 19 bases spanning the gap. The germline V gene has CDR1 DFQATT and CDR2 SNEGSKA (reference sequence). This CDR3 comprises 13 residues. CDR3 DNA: TGCAGTGCTACTACAGGGAGGACCGACACGCAGTACTTC. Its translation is CSATTGRTDTQYF.

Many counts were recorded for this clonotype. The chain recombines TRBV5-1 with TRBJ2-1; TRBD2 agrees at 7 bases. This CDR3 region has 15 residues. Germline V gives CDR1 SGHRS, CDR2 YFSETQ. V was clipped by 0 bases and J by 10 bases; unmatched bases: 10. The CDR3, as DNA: TGCGCCAGCAGCTTGGGGAGCGGGATGATAAAGGAGCAGTTCTTC. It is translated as CASSLGSGMIKEQFF. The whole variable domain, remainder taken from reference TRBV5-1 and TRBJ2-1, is KAGVTQTPRYLIKTRGQQVTLSCSPISGHRSVSWYQQTPGQGLQFLFEYFSETQRNKGNFPGRFSGRQFSNSRSEMNVSTLELGDSALYLCASSLGSGMIKEQFFGPGTRLTVL.

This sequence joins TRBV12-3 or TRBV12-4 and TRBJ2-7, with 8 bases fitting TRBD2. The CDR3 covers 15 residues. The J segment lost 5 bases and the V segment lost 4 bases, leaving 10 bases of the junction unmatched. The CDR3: CASSSWSGGIHEQYF. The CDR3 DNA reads TGTGCCAGCAGTTCCTGGTCGGGGGGGATCCACGAGCAGTACTTC.

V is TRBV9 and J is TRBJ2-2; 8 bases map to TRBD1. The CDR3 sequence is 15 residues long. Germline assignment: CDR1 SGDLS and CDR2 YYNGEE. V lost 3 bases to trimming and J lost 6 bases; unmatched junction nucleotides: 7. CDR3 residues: CASSARTGRAGELFF. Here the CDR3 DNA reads TGTGCCAGCAGCGCCCGGACAGGGCGGGCCGGGGAGCTGTTTTTT.

The CDR3 bases are TGCAGTGCCCCTAAAGGAGGGACCTACAATGAGCAGTTCTTC. It specifies CSAPKGGTYNEQFF. The chain uses TRBV20-1 and TRBJ2-1, with a weak D call TRBD2 (6 bases). V was shortened by 6 bases and J by 2 bases, with 14 bases between the two germline ends. This CDR3 has 14 amino acids. Germline-derived CDR1 and CDR2 are DFQATT and SNEGSKA (reference sequence).

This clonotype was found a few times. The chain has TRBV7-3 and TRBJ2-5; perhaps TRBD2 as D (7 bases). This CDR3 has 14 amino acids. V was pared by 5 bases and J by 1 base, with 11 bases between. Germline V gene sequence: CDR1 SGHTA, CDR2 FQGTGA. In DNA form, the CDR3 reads TGTGCCAGCAGCCGAGGGGGGGGCCAAGAGACCCAGTACTTC. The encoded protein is CASSRGGGQETQYF.

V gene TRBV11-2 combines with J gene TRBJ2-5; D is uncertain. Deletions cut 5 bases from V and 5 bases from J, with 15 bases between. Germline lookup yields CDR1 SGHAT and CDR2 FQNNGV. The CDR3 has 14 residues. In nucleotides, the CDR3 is TGTGCCAGCAGCCCCTTTAGGAAAATGGAGACCCAGTACTTC. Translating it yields CASSPFRKMETQYF.

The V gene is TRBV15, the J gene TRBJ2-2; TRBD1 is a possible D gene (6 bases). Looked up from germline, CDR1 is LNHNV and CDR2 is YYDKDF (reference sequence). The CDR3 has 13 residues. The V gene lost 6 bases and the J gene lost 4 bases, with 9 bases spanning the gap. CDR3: CATRWGPTGELFF. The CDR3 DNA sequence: TGTGCCACCAGATGGGGGCCCACCGGGGAGCTGTTTTTT.

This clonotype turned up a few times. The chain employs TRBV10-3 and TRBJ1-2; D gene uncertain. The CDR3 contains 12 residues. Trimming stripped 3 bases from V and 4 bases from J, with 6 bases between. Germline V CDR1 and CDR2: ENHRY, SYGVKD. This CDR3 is CAISDTGYGYTF. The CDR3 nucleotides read TGTGCCATCAGTGACACGGGCTATGGCTACACCTTC.

Written as DNA, the CDR3 is TGCAGTGCTAGAGATGGGGGGGTTGGAGAGACCCAGTACTTC. Protein: CSARDGGVGETQYF. This rearrangement joins TRBV20-1 to TRBJ2-5, with 7 bases lining up with TRBD2. Germline CDR1 is DFQATT and CDR2 is SNEGSKA (reference sequence). Trimming at V came to 0 bases and at J to 4 bases, leaving 5 bases not matched to a gene. The CDR3 has 14 residues.

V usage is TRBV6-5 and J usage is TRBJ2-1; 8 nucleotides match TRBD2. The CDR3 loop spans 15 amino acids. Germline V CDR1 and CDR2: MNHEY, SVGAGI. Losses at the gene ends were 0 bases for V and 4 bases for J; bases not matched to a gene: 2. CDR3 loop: CASSYSGTSYNEQFF. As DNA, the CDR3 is TGTGCCAGCAGTTACTCGGGGACTAGTTACAATGAGCAGTTCTTC.

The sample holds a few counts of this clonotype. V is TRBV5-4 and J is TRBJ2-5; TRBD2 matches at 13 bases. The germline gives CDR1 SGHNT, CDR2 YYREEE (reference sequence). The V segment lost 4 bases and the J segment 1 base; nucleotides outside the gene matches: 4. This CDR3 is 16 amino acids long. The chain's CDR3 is CASSARLAGGQETQYF. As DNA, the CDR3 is TGTGCCAGCAGCGCCAGACTAGCGGGGGGCCAAGAGACCCAGTACTTC.

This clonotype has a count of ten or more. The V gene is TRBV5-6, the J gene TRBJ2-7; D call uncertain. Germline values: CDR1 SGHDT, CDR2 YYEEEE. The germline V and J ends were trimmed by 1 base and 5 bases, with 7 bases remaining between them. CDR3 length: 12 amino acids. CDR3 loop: CASSLMSDEQYF. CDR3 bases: TGTGCCAGCAGCTTGATGTCAGACGAGCAGTACTTC.

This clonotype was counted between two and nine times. The DNA for the CDR3 is TGTGCCATCAGTGACCCCGGGACTAGCGTAGGAGATACGCAGTATTTT. This codes for CAISDPGTSVGDTQYF. This rearrangement joins TRBV10-3 to TRBJ2-3; TRBD2 matches 10 bases. The CDR3 loop spans 16 amino acids. Per germline, CDR1 ENHRY and CDR2 SYGVKD. V lost 3 bases, J lost 5 bases, and 8 bases stayed unmatched.

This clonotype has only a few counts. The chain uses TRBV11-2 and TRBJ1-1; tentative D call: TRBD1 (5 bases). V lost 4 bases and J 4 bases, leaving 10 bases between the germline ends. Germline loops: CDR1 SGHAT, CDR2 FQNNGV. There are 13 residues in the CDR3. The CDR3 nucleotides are TGTGCCAGCAGCTCGGAGGGGTTCACTGAAGCTTTCTTT. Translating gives CASSSEGFTEAFF.

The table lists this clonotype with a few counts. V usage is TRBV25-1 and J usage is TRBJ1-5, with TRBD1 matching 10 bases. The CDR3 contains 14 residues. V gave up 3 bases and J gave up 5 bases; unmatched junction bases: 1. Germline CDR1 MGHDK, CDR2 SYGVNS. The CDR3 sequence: CASSETGGHQPQHF. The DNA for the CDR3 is TGTGCCAGCAGTGAGACAGGGGGCCATCAGCCCCAGCATTTT.